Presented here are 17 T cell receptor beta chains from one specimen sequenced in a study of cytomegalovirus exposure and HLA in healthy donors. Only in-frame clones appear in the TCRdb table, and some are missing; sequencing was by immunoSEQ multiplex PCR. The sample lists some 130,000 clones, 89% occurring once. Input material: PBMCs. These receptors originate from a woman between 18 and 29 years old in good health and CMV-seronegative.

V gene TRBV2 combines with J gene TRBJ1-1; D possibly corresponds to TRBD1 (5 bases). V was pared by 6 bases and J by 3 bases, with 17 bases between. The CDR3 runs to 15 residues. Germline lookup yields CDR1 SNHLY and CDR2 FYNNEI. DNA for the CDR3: TGTGCCAGCAGGGACTTAGACAGCGGGGACACTGAAGCTTTCTTT. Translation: CASRDLDSGDTEAFF.

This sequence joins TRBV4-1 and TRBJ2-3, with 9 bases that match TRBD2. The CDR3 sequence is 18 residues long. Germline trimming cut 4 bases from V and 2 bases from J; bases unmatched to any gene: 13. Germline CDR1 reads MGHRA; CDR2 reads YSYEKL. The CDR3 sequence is CASSPLVGAGGDTDTQYF. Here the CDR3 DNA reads TGCGCCAGCAGCCCCCTGGTAGGCGCGGGGGGGGACACAGATACGCAGTATTTT.

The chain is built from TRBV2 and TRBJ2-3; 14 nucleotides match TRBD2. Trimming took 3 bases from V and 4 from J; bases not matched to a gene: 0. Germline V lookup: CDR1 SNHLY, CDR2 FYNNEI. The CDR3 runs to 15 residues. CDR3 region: CASSEGLAGADTQYF. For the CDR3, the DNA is TGTGCCAGCAGTGAGGGACTAGCGGGGGCAGATACGCAGTATTTT.

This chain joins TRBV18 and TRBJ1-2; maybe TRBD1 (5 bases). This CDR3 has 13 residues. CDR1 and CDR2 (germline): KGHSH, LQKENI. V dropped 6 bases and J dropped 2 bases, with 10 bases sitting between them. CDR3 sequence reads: CASSPAGNYGYTF. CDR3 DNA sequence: TGTGCCAGCTCGCCTGCAGGGAACTATGGCTACACCTTC.

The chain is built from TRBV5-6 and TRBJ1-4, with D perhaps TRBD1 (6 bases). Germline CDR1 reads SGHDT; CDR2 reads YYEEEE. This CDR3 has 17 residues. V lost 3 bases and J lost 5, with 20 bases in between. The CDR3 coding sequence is TGTGCCAGCAGCTACCGACAGGCCTGGGGCCACAATGAAAAACTGTTTTTT. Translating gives CASSYRQAWGHNEKLFF.

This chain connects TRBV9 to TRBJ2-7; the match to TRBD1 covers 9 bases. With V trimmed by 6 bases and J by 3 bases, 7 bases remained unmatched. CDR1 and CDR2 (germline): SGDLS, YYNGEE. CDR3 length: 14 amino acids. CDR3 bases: TGTGCCAGCACCCAACAGGGGGCGCACTACGAGCAGTACTTC. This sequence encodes CASTQQGAHYEQYF. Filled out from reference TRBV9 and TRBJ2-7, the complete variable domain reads DSGVTQTPKHLITATGQRVTLRCSPRSGDLSVYWYQQSLDQGLQFLIQYYNGEERAKGNILERFSAQQFPDLHSELNLSSLELGDSALYFCASTQQGAHYEQYFGPGTRLTVT.

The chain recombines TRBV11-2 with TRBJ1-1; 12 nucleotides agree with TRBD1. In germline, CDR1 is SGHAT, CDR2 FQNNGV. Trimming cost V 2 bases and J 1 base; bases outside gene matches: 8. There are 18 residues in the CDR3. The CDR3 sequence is CASSLWGTGGVANTEAFF. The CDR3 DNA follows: TGTGCCAGCAGCTTATGGGGGACAGGGGGCGTCGCGAACACTGAAGCTTTCTTT.

The CDR3 reads CASSPRTRLAGDNEQFF. Written as DNA, the CDR3 is TGTGCCAGCAGCCCTCGAACCCGACTAGCGGGGGACAATGAGCAGTTCTTC. The chain joins TRBV7-3 to TRBJ2-1; 12 nucleotides align to TRBD2. V dropped 5 bases and J dropped 5; count of bases not matched to a gene: 10. The length of the CDR3 is 17 residues. Germline V gene lookup returns CDR1 SGHTA and CDR2 FQGTGA.

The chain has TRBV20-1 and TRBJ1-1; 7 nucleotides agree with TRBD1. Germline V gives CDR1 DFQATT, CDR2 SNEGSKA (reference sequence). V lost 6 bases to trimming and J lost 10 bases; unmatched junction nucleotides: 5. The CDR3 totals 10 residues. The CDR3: CSAPRGRAFF. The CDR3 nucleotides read TGCAGTGCCCCGAGGGGGCGAGCTTTCTTT.

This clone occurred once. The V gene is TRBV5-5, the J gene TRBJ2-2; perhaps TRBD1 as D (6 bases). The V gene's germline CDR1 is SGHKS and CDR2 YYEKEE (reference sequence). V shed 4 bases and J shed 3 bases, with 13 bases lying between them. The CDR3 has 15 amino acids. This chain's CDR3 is CASSIRGYYTGELFF. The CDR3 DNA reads TGTGCCAGCAGCATCAGGGGTTATTACACCGGGGAGCTGTTTTTT.

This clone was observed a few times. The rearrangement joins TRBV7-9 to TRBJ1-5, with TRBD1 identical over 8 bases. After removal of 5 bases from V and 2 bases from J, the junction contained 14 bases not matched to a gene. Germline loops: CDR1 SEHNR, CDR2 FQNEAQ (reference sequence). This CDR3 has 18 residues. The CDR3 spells CASSIGQGRDLGNQPQHF. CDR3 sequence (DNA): TGTGCCAGCAGCATCGGACAGGGAAGGGATTTAGGCAATCAGCCCCAGCATTTT.

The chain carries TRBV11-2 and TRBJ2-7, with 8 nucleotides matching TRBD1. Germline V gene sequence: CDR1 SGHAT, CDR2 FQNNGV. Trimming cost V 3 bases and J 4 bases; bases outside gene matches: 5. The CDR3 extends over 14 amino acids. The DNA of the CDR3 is TGTGCCAGCAGCTTCACGACAGGGGCGTACGAGCAGTACTTC. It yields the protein CASSFTTGAYEQYF. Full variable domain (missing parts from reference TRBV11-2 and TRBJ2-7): EAGVAQSPRYKIIEKRQSVAFWCNPISGHATLYWYQQILGQGPKLLIQFQNNGVVDDSQLPKDRFSAERLKGVDSTLKIQPAKLEDSAVYLCASSFTTGAYEQYFGPGTRLTVT.

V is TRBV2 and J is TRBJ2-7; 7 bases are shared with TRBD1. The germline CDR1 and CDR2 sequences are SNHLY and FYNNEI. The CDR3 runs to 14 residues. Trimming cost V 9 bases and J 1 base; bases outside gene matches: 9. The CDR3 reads CASIEQGISYEQYF. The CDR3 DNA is TGTGCCAGTATTGAACAGGGGATATCCTACGAGCAGTACTTC.

The CDR3: CASSQDPQGFYEQYF. The DNA for the CDR3 is TGTGCCAGCAGCCAAGACCCCCAGGGGTTCTACGAGCAGTACTTC. The V gene is TRBV4-2, the J gene TRBJ2-7; TRBD1 might be the D (6 bases). Germline-derived CDR1 and CDR2 are LGHNA and YNFKEQ. V gave up 0 bases and J gave up 3 bases, with 12 bases separating them. CDR3 length equals 15 residues.

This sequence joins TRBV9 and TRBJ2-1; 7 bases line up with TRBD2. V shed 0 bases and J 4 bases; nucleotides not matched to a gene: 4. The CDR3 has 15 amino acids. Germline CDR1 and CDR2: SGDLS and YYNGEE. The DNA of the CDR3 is TGTGCCAGCAGCGTAGCGGCGGGGGAGTACAATGAGCAGTTCTTC. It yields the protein CASSVAAGEYNEQFF. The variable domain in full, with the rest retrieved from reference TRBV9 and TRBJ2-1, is DSGVTQTPKHLITATGQRVTLRCSPRSGDLSVYWYQQSLDQGLQFLIQYYNGEERAKGNILERFSAQQFPDLHSELNLSSLELGDSALYFCASSVAAGEYNEQFFGPGTRLTVL.

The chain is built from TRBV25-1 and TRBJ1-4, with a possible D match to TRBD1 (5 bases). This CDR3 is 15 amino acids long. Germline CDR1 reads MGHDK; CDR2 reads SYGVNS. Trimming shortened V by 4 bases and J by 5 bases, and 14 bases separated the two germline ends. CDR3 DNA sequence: TGTGCCAGCAGTGCGTCTGTGTCAGGGAATGAAAAACTGTTTTTT. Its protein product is CASSASVSGNEKLFF.

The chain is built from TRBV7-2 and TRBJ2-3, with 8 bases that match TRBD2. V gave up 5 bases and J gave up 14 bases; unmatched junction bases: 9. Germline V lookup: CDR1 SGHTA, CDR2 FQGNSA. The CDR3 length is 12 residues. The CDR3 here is CASSTPLAVPYF. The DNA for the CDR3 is TGTGCCAGCAGCACCCCACTAGCGGTTCCGTATTTT.